A single sample gave rise to the 19 T cell receptor beta chains below, sequenced in a study of T-cell reconstitution after alpha-beta-depleted transplantation in children. During its preparation, the TCRbeta library received unique molecular identifiers. MiXCR was run by TCRdb on the PCR reads, yielding one entry per CDR3 protein. The sample shows around 130,000 distinct CDR3 sequences, 8% to 10% of them seen only once. The source material was PBMCs, mostly from graft donor cells, sampled 180 days after TCRalphabeta/CD19-depleted stem cell transplant. The receptors derive from a girl less than two years old who had a stem cell transplant for combined immunodeficiency, so the T cells may come from the graft donor.

This clonotype was detected a few times. The chain employs TRBV10-3 and TRBJ2-7; TRBD2 is a possible D gene (5 bases). This CDR3 comprises 14 residues. The germline CDR1 and CDR2 sequences are ENHRY and SYGVKD. V was clipped by 7 bases and J by 4 bases, with 17 bases between them. The CDR3: CAITRTADSYEQYF. CDR3 DNA: TGTGCCATCACTCGGACCGCGGACTCTTACGAGCAGTACTTC.

J is TRBJ1-1 and V is TRBV4-3; perhaps TRBD1 as D (5 bases). This CDR3 has 15 amino acids. The ends were cut back, 4 bases at V and 0 bases at J, with 12 bases in the middle. The germline V gene has CDR1 LGHNA and CDR2 YSLEER. CDR3 nucleotides: TGCGCCAGCAGCCTCGGGACCTCCATGAACACTGAAGCTTTCTTT. This sequence encodes CASSLGTSMNTEAFF.

This clonotype appeared a few times. This chain uses TRBV12-3 or TRBV12-4 with TRBJ2-1, with TRBD2 matching 9 bases. V gave up 1 base and J gave up 10 bases; unmatched junction bases: 2. This CDR3 is 13 amino acids long. CDR3 nucleotide sequence: TGTGCCAGCAGTTTAGGGACTAGCGCCGAGCAGTTCTTC. Amino acids: CASSLGTSAEQFF.

This clonotype has more than one count but fewer than ten. The V gene is TRBV20-1, the J gene TRBJ2-1; no clear D gene. Per germline, CDR1 DFQATT and CDR2 SNEGSKA (reference sequence). The CDR3 sequence is 14 residues long. V was trimmed by 1 base and J by 2 bases, leaving 9 bases between them. CDR3 residues: CSARALSPYNEQFF. CDR3 nucleotide sequence: TGCAGTGCTAGAGCTCTTAGCCCCTACAATGAGCAGTTCTTC.

V gene TRBV20-1 combines with J gene TRBJ2-7; 9 nucleotides match TRBD2. This CDR3 is 14 amino acids long. The junction had 13 bases not matched to a gene; V was cut back by 6 bases and J by 7 bases. Germline V gives CDR1 DFQATT, CDR2 SNEGSKA (reference sequence). The CDR3 coding sequence is TGCAGTGCAATTTTAGCGGGGGCCCTCGGGGAGCAGTACTTC. It translates to CSAILAGALGEQYF.

This clonotype was observed at least ten times. This rearrangement joins TRBV10-3 to TRBJ1-6; 9 nucleotides align to TRBD1. Trimming removed 2 bases from V and 7 bases from J; junction bases left unmatched: 9. The CDR3 covers 17 residues. Germline lookup yields CDR1 ENHRY and CDR2 SYGVKD. The CDR3 sequence: CAISERPLDRGNSPLHF. CDR3 DNA sequence: TGTGCCATCAGTGAGCGTCCCTTGGACAGGGGAAATTCACCCCTCCACTTT.

The CDR3 DNA reads as TGCAGCGCAGGGGGCGACAGGACCCTCTACGAGCAGTACTTC. As protein: CSAGGDRTLYEQYF. The V and J genes are TRBV29-1 and TRBJ2-7; 8 bases agree with TRBD1. The length of the CDR3 is 14 residues. Germline loops: CDR1 SQVTM, CDR2 ANQGSEA. The J segment lost 3 bases and the V segment lost 7 bases, leaving 11 bases of the junction unmatched.

This clonotype was detected a few times. V and J are TRBV5-1 and TRBJ2-7, with 10 bases fitting TRBD2. CDR3 length: 15 residues. Unmatched junction bases numbered 4, after V lost 4 bases and J lost 0 bases. CDR1 and CDR2 from the germline V gene are SGHRS and YFSETQ. CDR3 in DNA: TGCGCCAGCAGCGAGGGACTAGCGAACTCCTACGAGCAGTACTTC. Its protein is CASSEGLANSYEQYF.

V gene TRBV20-1 combines with J gene TRBJ1-1; D possibly corresponds to TRBD1 (6 bases). The CDR3 is 13 residues long. Germline-derived CDR1 and CDR2 are DFQATT and SNEGSKA (reference sequence). The germline V and J ends were trimmed by 6 bases and 5 bases, with 16 bases remaining between them. CDR3 coding DNA: TGCAGTGCCAGGCCACAGGGAAGAACTGAAGCTTTCTTT. Its protein product is CSARPQGRTEAFF.

This clonotype was picked up a small number of times. The J gene is TRBJ1-5, the V gene TRBV12-3 or TRBV12-4, with D uncertain. Trimming removed 1 base at V and 1 base at J, with 11 bases between. This CDR3 has 16 residues. The CDR3 here is CASSLVGWRSNQPQHF. DNA of the CDR3: TGTGCCAGCAGTTTAGTTGGGTGGCGGAGCAATCAGCCCCAGCATTTT.

This rearrangement joins TRBV7-9 to TRBJ1-2, with D unresolved. Germline-derived CDR1 and CDR2 are SEHNR and FQNEAQ (reference sequence). The CDR3 totals 13 residues. V shed 3 bases and J shed 6 bases, with 11 bases lying between them. CDR3 sequence: CASSFNSHHGYTF. DNA for the CDR3: TGTGCCAGCAGCTTCAACAGCCATCATGGCTACACCTTC. Filled out from reference TRBV7-9 and TRBJ1-2, the complete variable domain reads DTGVSQNPRHKITKRGQNVTFRCDPISEHNRLYWYRQTLGQGPEFLTYFQNEAQLEKSRLLSDRFSAERPKGSFSTLEIQRTEQGDSAMYLCASSFNSHHGYTFGSGTRLTVV.

This clonotype has only a few counts. The genes are TRBV19 and TRBJ2-1; 12 bases are shared with TRBD2. Germline V gives CDR1 LNHDA, CDR2 SQIVND (reference sequence). The length of the CDR3 is 16 residues. The trim removed 6 bases at V and 7 bases at J, leaving 10 bases unmatched. The DNA of the CDR3 is TGTGCCAGTAGCCCGACTAGCGGGGGACCCGGGAATGAGCAGTTCTTC. Protein product: CASSPTSGGPGNEQFF.

The V call is TRBV28, the J call TRBJ1-1; D not certain. The CDR3 covers 16 residues. CDR1 MDHEN and CDR2 SYDVKM come from the germline V gene. Trimming shortened V by 6 bases and J by 0 bases, and 17 bases separated the two germline ends. The CDR3 DNA is TGTGCCAGCAGCCAAACCTGGAACACCGTGAACACTGAAGCTTTCTTT. Translation: CASSQTWNTVNTEAFF.

This clonotype was recorded many times. This chain links TRBV12-3 or TRBV12-4 with TRBJ2-3; TRBD2 matches 8 bases. The V gene end was trimmed by 6 bases and the J gene end by 6 bases; junction bases not matched to a gene: 11. The length of the CDR3 is 15 residues. CDR3 nucleotide sequence: TGTGCCAGCAGCTATTATGGGACTAGGGGCGATACGCAGTATTTT. Amino acids: CASSYYGTRGDTQYF.

The sample holds a few counts of this clonotype. The chain carries TRBV12-3 or TRBV12-4 and TRBJ2-1; TRBD2 is a possible D gene (5 bases). The CDR3 consists of 15 residues. V was pared by 6 bases and J by 0 bases, with 12 bases between. The CDR3 sequence: CASSQGGSSYNEQFF. The CDR3 DNA sequence: TGTGCCAGCAGCCAAGGAGGCAGCTCCTACAATGAGCAGTTCTTC.

This clonotype appeared many times. The V and J genes are TRBV7-2 and TRBJ2-1; D not resolved. The CDR3 is made up of 13 amino acids. The ends were cut back, 1 base at V and 6 bases at J, with 7 bases in the middle. The germline gives CDR1 SGHTA, CDR2 FQGNSA. DNA for the CDR3: TGTGCCAGCAGCTTAGTTTTGGGCAATGAGCAGTTCTTC. Encoded protein: CASSLVLGNEQFF.

In this sample, this clonotype turned up many times. The V and J genes are TRBV6-5 and TRBJ1-6; D gene uncertain. The CDR3 covers 12 residues. V was cut by 8 bases and J by 9 bases, with 11 bases left in between. Germline assignment: CDR1 MNHEY and CDR2 SVGAGI. The CDR3 DNA follows: TGTGCCAGCGGTATACTAGGTTCACCCCTCCACTTT. This encodes CASGILGSPLHF.

V and J are TRBV6-1 and TRBJ2-7; 7 bases align to TRBD2. The CDR3 length is 15 residues. V dropped 5 bases and J dropped 1; count of bases not matched to a gene: 8. In germline, CDR1 is MNHNS, CDR2 SASEGT. The CDR3 DNA is TGTGCCAGCAGTCCTCTAGCGGACCTATCCTACGAGCAGTACTTC. It yields the protein CASSPLADLSYEQYF.

This clonotype was detected many times. This sequence joins TRBV12-3 or TRBV12-4 and TRBJ2-7; D unclear. The V gene lost 4 bases and the J gene lost 4 bases, with 14 bases spanning the gap. This CDR3 has 14 amino acids. CDR3 sequence (DNA): TGTGCCAGCAGTTCGGACCTGTTACGGTACGAGCAGTACTTC. It yields the protein CASSSDLLRYEQYF.